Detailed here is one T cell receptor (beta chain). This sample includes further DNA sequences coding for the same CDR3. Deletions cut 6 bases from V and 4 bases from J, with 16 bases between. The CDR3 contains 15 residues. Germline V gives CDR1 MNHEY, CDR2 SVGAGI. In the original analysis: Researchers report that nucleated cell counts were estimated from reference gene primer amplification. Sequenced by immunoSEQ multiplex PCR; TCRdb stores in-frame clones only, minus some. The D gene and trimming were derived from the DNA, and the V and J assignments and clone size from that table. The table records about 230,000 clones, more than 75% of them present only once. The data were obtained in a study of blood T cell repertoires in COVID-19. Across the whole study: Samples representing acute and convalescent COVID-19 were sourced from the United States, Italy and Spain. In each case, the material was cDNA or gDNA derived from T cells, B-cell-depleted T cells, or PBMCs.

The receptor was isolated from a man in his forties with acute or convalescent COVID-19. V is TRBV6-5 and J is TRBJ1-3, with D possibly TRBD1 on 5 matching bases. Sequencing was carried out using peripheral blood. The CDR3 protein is CASSSGTLRGNTIYF. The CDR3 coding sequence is TGTGCCAGCAGCTCGGGGACTCTTCGGGGAAACACCATATATTTT.